A selection of T cell receptor beta chains follows, all from one sample in a study of cytomegalovirus exposure and HLA in healthy donors. Generated by immunoSEQ multiplex PCR, the TCRdb table keeps only in-frame clones and is missing some. The table counts about 70,000 clones; roughly 2.6% lies in the top ten. Source material: PBMCs. Receptors were obtained from a female donor in good health and CMV-seropositive. The CDR3 runs from the conserved cysteine through the conserved F or W. The D gene is left open where the match is weak.

V	J	D	CDR3	DNA
TRBV6-5	TRBJ1-1	TRBD1	CASRRQGADTEAFF	TGTGCCAGCAGGCGACAGGGGGCGGACACTGAAGCTTTCTTT
TRBV10-1	TRBJ1-3	.	CASSNSGNTIYF	TGCGCCAGCAGTAACAGTGGAAACACCATATATTTT
TRBV6-5	TRBJ1-4	.	CASSLQHGDEKLFF	TGTGCCAGCAGTCTACAGCACGGGGATGAAAAACTGTTTTTT
TRBV30	TRBJ2-3	TRBD2	CAWNSGSRGDTQYF	TGTGCCTGGAACAGCGGGAGTCGCGGAGATACGCAGTATTTT
TRBV18	TRBJ2-7	.	CASDPHEGGYEQYF	TGTGCCAGCGACCCCCATGAAGGGGGCTACGAGCAGTACTTC
TRBV5-4	TRBJ1-1	TRBD1	CASSPSARGTAMNTEAFF	TGTGCCAGCAGCCCGTCTGCTAGGGGGACAGCTATGAACACTGAAGCTTTCTTT
TRBV5-1	TRBJ2-1	.	CASSLQTGDYNEQFF	TGCGCCAGCAGCCTTCAGACAGGCGATTACAATGAGCAGTTCTTC
TRBV29-1	TRBJ2-3	.	CSGRPGSPTDTQYF	TGCAGCGGGCGGCCGGGAAGCCCCACAGATACGCAGTATTTT
TRBV28	TRBJ1-5	TRBD1	CASRQQGAGNQPQHF	TGTGCCAGCAGACAACAGGGGGCAGGCAATCAGCCCCAGCATTTT
TRBV5-4	TRBJ1-1	.	CASSKEDYLRAEAFF	TGTGCCAGCAGCAAAGAGGACTACCTGAGGGCTGAAGCTTTCTTT
TRBV30	TRBJ1-4	.	CAWAPLGGINEKLFF	TGTGCCTGGGCCCCCTTGGGGGGAATAAATGAAAAACTGTTTTTT
TRBV6-1	TRBJ2-1	TRBD1	CASSVGQDLNEQFF	TGTGCCAGCAGTGTCGGACAGGATCTCAATGAGCAGTTCTTC
TRBV19	TRBJ1-6	TRBD1	CASSTTQGAGSPLHF	TGTGCCAGTAGTACGACACAGGGGGCAGGTTCACCCCTCCACTTT
TRBV27	TRBJ2-7	.	CASSPRGGLYEQYF	TGTGCCAGCAGTCCCCGAGGGGGTTTATACGAGCAGTACTTC
TRBV9	TRBJ2-1	TRBD2	CASSLPRHGTSGTRSDNEQFF	TGTGCCAGCAGCCTCCCCCGTCATGGGACTAGCGGGACTCGCTCCGACAATGAGCAGTTCTTC
TRBV15	TRBJ2-1	.	CATSREELLRLDSYNEQFF	TGTGCCACCAGCAGAGAAGAGTTGTTAAGATTGGACAGCTACAATGAGCAGTTCTTC
TRBV30	TRBJ1-1	TRBD1	CAWNKQGVGTEAFF	TGTGCCTGGAACAAACAGGGGGTGGGCACTGAAGCTTTCTTT
TRBV9	TRBJ2-7	TRBD2	CASSAGTTQYEQYF	TGTGCCAGCAGTGCCGGGACTACCCAATACGAGCAGTACTTC
TRBV19	TRBJ1-4	.	CASSITTAEKLFF	TGTGCCAGTAGTATAACTACCGCGGAAAAACTGTTTTTT
TRBV7-2	TRBJ2-4	TRBD1	CASSYTQGAAVGKNIQYF	TGTGCCAGCAGCTACACCCAGGGGGCAGCCGTCGGCAAAAACATTCAGTACTTC
TRBV20-1	TRBJ2-3	TRBD2	CSAWTRDTQYF	TGCAGTGCGTGGACTAGAGATACGCAGTATTTT
TRBV27	TRBJ2-1	.	CASSLLGGNEQFF	TGTGCCAGCAGTTTGCTAGGAGGGAATGAGCAGTTCTTC
TRBV2	TRBJ2-3	TRBD2	CASSVRAGGSTDTQYF	TGTGCCAGCAGTGTAAGAGCGGGGGGTAGCACAGATACGCAGTATTTT
TRBV19	TRBJ2-7	TRBD1	CASSIGQGIPEQYF	TGTGCCAGTAGTATCGGACAGGGGATTCCCGAGCAGTACTTC
TRBV4-2	TRBJ2-1	.	CASSPVGSAVSDEQFF	TGTGCCAGCAGCCCTGTGGGTAGCGCGGTTTCTGATGAGCAGTTCTTC